This T cell receptor beta chain was identified in a study of T cell responses to AZD1222 COVID-19 vaccine. Repertoires were generated with immunoSEQ multiplex PCR, while TCRdb's copy carries only in-frame clones and drops some. This table holds 70,000 to 95,000 clones, roughly 90% found once. This receptor was taken from an adult in good health. The input for sequencing was peripheral blood, taken on day 0 of AZD1222 vaccination.

This chain's CDR3 is CAWSPQLYPSIYGYTF. The DNA for the CDR3 is TGTGCCTGGAGCCCTCAGCTCTACCCGAGCATATATGGCTACACCTTC. The chain combines TRBV30 with TRBJ1-2; unclear D gene. The V and J ends lost 3 bases and 5 bases respectively, with 22 bases between them. Germline loops: CDR1 GTSNPN, CDR2 SVGIG (reference sequence). CDR3 length: 16 residues.